This entry lists 8 T cell receptor beta chains sequenced from one sample in a study of Ad26.COV2.S vaccination and SARS-CoV-2 variants. Using immunoSEQ multiplex PCR, the repertoire was profiled, and TCRdb retains in-frame clones only, with some absent. The data contain about 350,000 clones, around 90% of them singletons. The sample in question was peripheral blood, obtained after recovery from COVID-19. These receptors all stem from a human donor who had recovered from COVID-19.

The chain links TRBV6-4 to TRBJ2-7; 9 bases agree with TRBD2. CDR1 is MRHNA, CDR2 SNTAGT, per germline. CDR3 length equals 14 residues. The J segment lost 4 bases and the V segment lost 10 bases, leaving 11 bases of the junction unmatched. The CDR3, as DNA: TGTGCCACCCGAAAATCAGCGGGGGGTTACGAGCAGTACTTC. Amino acids: CATRKSAGGYEQYF.

This clone was found a few times. This sequence joins TRBV19 and TRBJ1-1; 11 nucleotides match TRBD1. CDR3 length: 15 residues. CDR1 LNHDA and CDR2 SQIVND come from the germline V gene (reference sequence). V lost 7 bases, J lost 5 bases, and 9 bases stayed unmatched. The CDR3 is CASTQGQGAKTEAFF. The CDR3 DNA is TGTGCCAGTACCCAAGGACAGGGGGCGAAGACTGAAGCTTTCTTT.

The chain links TRBV3-1 (or the pseudogene TRBV3-2) to TRBJ2-7; D gene ambiguous. Looked up from germline, CDR1 is LGHDT and CDR2 is YNNKEL (reference sequence). The CDR3 sequence is 17 residues long. Trimming cost V 2 bases and J 0 bases, with 17 bases left between them. This CDR3 reads CASSQQLAPDTSYEQYF. CDR3 DNA: TGTGCCAGCAGCCAACAGCTTGCCCCCGACACCTCCTACGAGCAGTACTTC.

J is TRBJ2-3 and V is TRBV7-8; 10 nucleotides match TRBD2. This CDR3 spans 16 amino acids. Looked up from germline, CDR1 is SGHVS and CDR2 is FQNEAQ. Trimming removed 5 bases from V and 7 bases from J; junction bases left unmatched: 12. CDR3 DNA: TGTGCCAGCAGCACGTCAGCGGGGGGGCCAGGTTATACGCAGTATTTT. Amino acid sequence: CASSTSAGGPGYTQYF.

The V and J genes are TRBV5-6 and TRBJ2-1; D is possibly TRBD2 (6 bases). Trimming removed 0 bases from V and 3 bases from J, with 10 bases in between. CDR1 SGHDT and CDR2 YYEEEE come from the germline V gene. The CDR3 consists of 15 residues. CDR3 residues: CASSLVGGDYNEQFF. The CDR3 DNA reads TGTGCCAGCAGCTTGGTCGGGGGAGACTACAATGAGCAGTTCTTC.

The chain has TRBV5-4 and TRBJ2-2; 7 positions agree with TRBD1. CDR1 and CDR2 (germline): SGHNT, YYREEE (reference sequence). V shed 3 bases and J 4 bases; nucleotides not matched to a gene: 15. CDR3 size: 18 residues. CDR3 sequence (DNA): TGTGCCAGCAGCTCCCCGCGACAGGGATCCGGTATCACCGGGGAGCTGTTTTTT. Translated, it gives CASSSPRQGSGITGELFF. Using reference TRBV5-4 and TRBJ2-2 for the parts outside the CDR3, the full variable domain is ETGVTQSPTHLIKTRGQQVTLRCSSQSGHNTVSWYQQALGQGPQFIFQYYREEENGRGNFPPRFSGLQFPNYSSELNVNALELDDSALYLCASSSPRQGSGITGELFFGEGSRLTVL.

This clone has just one count. J is TRBJ2-3 and V is TRBV5-1; no clear D gene. The CDR3 length is 13 residues. Germline CDR1 and CDR2: SGHRS and YFSETQ. V lost 7 bases to trimming and J lost 2 bases, with 11 bases between them. The DNA of the CDR3 is TGCGCCAGCGCTCCCTATTCCACAGATACGCAGTATTTT. This encodes CASAPYSTDTQYF.

The chain links TRBV11-2 to TRBJ1-1; 10 nucleotides align to TRBD1. J lost 6 bases, V lost 4 bases, and 8 bases had no gene match. Per germline, CDR1 SGHAT and CDR2 FQNNGV. This CDR3 is built from 15 residues. The CDR3 DNA sequence: TGTGCCAGCAGCTACGACAGGGGGCGCTTCTCTGAAGCTTTCTTT. Residues: CASSYDRGRFSEAFF.